This entry is about one T cell receptor beta chain. Its antigen is not identified. Germline CDR1 is ENHRY and CDR2 is SYGVKD. Losses at the gene ends were 4 bases for V and 6 bases for J; bases not matched to a gene: 5. This CDR3 contains 13 residues. This sample stems from a study of cytomegalovirus exposure and HLA in healthy donors. Study-wide context: Among the approximately 420 donors who were genotyped, approximately 83% fell in the genetic ancestry cluster that is associated with self-reported Caucasian donors.

A multiplex PCR was run with 60 Vbeta primers and 13 Jbeta primers. Method: immunoSEQ multiplex PCR; TCRdb's copy keeps in-frame clones and lacks some. This table holds over 150,000 clones, around 79% found once. Points from the study as a whole: Analysis was carried out at a later point, and it linked a missense DCLRE1C variant to TCR beta V- and J-gene trimming. Several top significant clusters appeared, in a later analysis, to be linked to common viral pathogens. Cytomegalovirus-associated TCR beta chains were listed, numbering 164.

This chain connects TRBV10-3 to TRBJ1-2; TRBD1 matches at 7 bases. The sequence derives from a man aged 40-50 years in good health and CMV-seronegative. The sample taken for sequencing was PBMCs. CDR3 region: CAISGDRKNGYTF. The DNA for the CDR3 is TGTGCCATCAGTGGGGACAGAAAAAATGGCTACACCTTC.